The entry that follows covers one T cell receptor (beta chain) sequence. V gave up 0 bases and J gave up 8 bases; unmatched junction bases: 9. CDR1 and CDR2 (germline): LGHNA, YNFKEQ. The CDR3 is 16 residues long. The sample is drawn from a study of T cell responses to AZD1222 COVID-19 vaccine. TCRdb keeps only in-frame clones here, not all; method: immunoSEQ multiplex PCR. Here the sample spans 200,000 to 250,000 clones, about 95% being singletons. The sequencing used peripheral blood, collected 28 days after the second dose of the MenACWY control vaccine. The TCR sequence derives from an adult who received the MenACWY meningococcal vaccine as a control. The chain employs TRBV4-2 and TRBJ2-1, with 8 bases lining up with TRBD1. DNA of the CDR3: TGTGCCAGCAGCCAAGATTGGGCAGGGGGCAGCGATGAGCAGTTCTTC. Translating gives CASSQDWAGGSDEQFF.